Sequencing of this TCR beta chain was carried out in a study of siplizumab effects on memory and regulatory T cells. Points from the study as a whole: Unstimulated subsets contained matches for only a minor fraction of alloreactive clones. Apparently key alloresponse contributors, naive T cells also seemed more diverse than memory cells. An assignable phenotype, naive or memory, was missing from roughly 76-95% of proliferating CD4+ or CD8+ clones.

The germline V gene encodes CDR1 SGHDT and CDR2 YYEEEE. Trimming cost V 2 bases and J 4 bases, with 10 bases left between them. The CDR3 extends over 14 amino acids. On this clone: Its specificity is not known.

The protocol was immunoSEQ multiplex PCR, while the TCRdb copy is restricted to in-frame clones and leaves out a portion. The table includes about 100,000 clones, roughly 93% detected once. V and J are TRBV5-6 and TRBJ1-3, with a weak D call TRBD1 (6 bases). The sample was non-Treg CD4+ T cells sorted from blood. This TCR was recovered from a human donor in good health. In nucleotides, the CDR3 is TGTGCCAGCAGCTTTCAGGGGCAAGGAAACACCATATATTTT. The encoded protein is CASSFQGQGNTIYF.